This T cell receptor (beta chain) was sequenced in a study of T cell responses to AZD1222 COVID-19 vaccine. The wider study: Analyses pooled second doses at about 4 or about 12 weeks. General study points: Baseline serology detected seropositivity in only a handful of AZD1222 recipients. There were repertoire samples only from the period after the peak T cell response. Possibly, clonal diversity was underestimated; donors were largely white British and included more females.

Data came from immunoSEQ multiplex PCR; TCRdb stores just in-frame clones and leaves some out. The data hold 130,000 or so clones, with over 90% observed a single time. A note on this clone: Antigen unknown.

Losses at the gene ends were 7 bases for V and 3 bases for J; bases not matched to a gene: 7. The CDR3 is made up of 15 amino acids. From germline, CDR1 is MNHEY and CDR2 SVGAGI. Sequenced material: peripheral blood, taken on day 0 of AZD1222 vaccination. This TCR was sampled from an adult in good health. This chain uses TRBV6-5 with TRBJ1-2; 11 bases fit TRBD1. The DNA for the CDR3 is TGTGCCAGCACCAAGGGACAGGGGGTTGACTATGGCTACACCTTC. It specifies CASTKGQGVDYGYTF.